The following is a TCR beta chain sequence with its context. Its antigen remains unidentified. The entirety of the isolated RNA underwent reverse transcription, so expressed TCRB transcripts were sequenced. An average of about 3.5 million reads was obtained for naive, central memory and regulatory T cell samples. The repertoire was sequenced with immunoSEQ multiplex PCR; TCRdb's copy has only in-frame clones and lacks some. The sample shows some 660,000 clones, around an eighth of them seen only once. These data belong to a study of beta chain features in type 1 diabetes. Across the study: Healthy donors, compared against patients, showed similar age, gender and cell yields.

Overall study findings and caveats: People with Type 1 diabetes carried modestly yet significantly shorter TCRB CDR3s in all four CD4+ subsets. Equally in patients and controls, PCR might preferentially amplify shorter templates. Any role of HLA type in TCRB rearrangement remained unresolved here.

With 8 bases removed from V and 0 bases from J, the gap between germline ends came to 14 bases. Germline V gene sequence: CDR1 MDHEN, CDR2 SYDVKM. This CDR3 is built from 15 residues. This chain joins TRBV28 and TRBJ2-1; the D gene is possibly TRBD2 (5 bases). The sequence derives from a man between 18 and 35 years old with type 1 diabetes. What was sequenced was naive CD4+ T cells from blood. In nucleotides, the CDR3 is TGTGCCAGCGCCCTGGAGGTGAACTCCTACAATGAGCAGTTCTTC. This codes for CASALEVNSYNEQFF.